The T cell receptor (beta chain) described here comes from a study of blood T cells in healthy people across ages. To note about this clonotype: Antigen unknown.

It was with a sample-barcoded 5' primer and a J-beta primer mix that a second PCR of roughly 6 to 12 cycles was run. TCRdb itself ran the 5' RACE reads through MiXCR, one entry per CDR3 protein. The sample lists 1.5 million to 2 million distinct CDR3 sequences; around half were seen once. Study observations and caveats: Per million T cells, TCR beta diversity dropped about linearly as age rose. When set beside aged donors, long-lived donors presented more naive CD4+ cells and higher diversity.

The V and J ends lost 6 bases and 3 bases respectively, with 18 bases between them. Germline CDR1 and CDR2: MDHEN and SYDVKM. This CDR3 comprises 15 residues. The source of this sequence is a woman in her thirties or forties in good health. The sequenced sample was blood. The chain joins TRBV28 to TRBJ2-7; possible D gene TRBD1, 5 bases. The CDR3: CASSLQTAILYEQYF. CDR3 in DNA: TGTGCCAGCAGCCTACAGACAGCTATCCTCTACGAGCAGTACTTC.